The following is a T cell receptor (beta chain) sequence with its context. Its antigen is currently unknown. Sequenced by immunoSEQ multiplex PCR; TCRdb stores in-frame clones only, minus some. The sample lists around 2,100,000 clones, over 85% occurring once. Germline V CDR1 and CDR2: LGHNT, FRNRAP. CDR3 length: 14 amino acids. Unmatched junction bases numbered 6, after V lost 3 bases and J lost 7 bases. This sample is drawn from a study of shared clonotypes between healthy human individuals. Study-wide results and limits: Sorted-subset samples were not fully sequenced, rarefaction indicated. Memory subsets generally showed lower estimated richness than naive subsets.

The naive CD8 subset, CD45RO-negative cells positively selected for CCR7, excluded terminally differentiated effector memory CD45RA+ cells. This receptor was taken from a man between 18 and 29 years old in good health. This chain uses TRBV12-5 with TRBJ1-5, with 7 bases lining up with TRBD1. Sequencing input: naive CD8+ T cells sorted from blood. CDR3 in amino acids: CASGFFTGEQPQHF. In DNA form, the CDR3 reads TGTGCTAGTGGTTTCTTTACAGGGGAACAGCCCCAGCATTTT.